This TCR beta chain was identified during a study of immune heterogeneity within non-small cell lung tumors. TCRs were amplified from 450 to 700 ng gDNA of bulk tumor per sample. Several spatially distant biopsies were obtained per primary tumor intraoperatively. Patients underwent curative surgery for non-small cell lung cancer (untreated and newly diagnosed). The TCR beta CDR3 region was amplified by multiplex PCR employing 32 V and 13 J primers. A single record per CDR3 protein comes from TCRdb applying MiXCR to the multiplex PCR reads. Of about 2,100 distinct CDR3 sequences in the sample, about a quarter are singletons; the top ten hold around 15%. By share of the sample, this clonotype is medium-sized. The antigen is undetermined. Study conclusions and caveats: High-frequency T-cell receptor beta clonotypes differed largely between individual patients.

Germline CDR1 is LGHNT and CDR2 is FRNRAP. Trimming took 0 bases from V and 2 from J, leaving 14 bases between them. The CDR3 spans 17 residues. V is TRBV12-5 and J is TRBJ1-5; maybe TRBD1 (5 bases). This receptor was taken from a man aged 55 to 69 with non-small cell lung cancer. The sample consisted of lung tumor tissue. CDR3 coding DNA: TGTGCTAGTGGTTTGGTACTTGAAGGGGCCGGCAATCAGCCCCAGCATTTT. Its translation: CASGLVLEGAGNQPQHF.